Listed here are 2 T cell receptor beta chains from one sample, sequenced in a study of early T cells in non-severe SARS-CoV-2 infection (dated by TCRdb to the early 2020s). The method behind the library was 5' RACE. Sequencing relied on a NextSeq 500. TCRdb reworked the public reads: Q25 trimming with fastp, MiXCR clone assembly, productive beta chains retained. Identical CDR3 proteins give one entry, which carries the most common genes and DNA. Present in this sample are tens of thousands of distinct CDR3 sequences, about 5% of which were seen just once. The ten most abundant clones make up about 4% of the sample. Sequencing was performed on whole blood. The origin of the receptors is an adult who was a healthcare worker with PCR-confirmed SARS-CoV-2 infection or an uninfected control (not recorded which).

This clonotype was seen ten or more times. The rearrangement links TRBV13 to TRBJ2-7; 11 bases align to TRBD2. This CDR3 is 15 amino acids long. The germline V gene has CDR1 PRHDT and CDR2 FYEKMQ (reference sequence). V shed 0 bases, J shed 3 bases, and the junction held 1 base outside the gene matches. CDR3 in amino acids: CASSLGSGGVYEQYF. DNA for the CDR3: TGTGCCAGCAGCTTAGGTAGCGGGGGGGTCTACGAGCAGTACTTC.

This clonotype was seen many times. The chain combines TRBV6-5 with TRBJ2-7, with 7 bases fitting TRBD1. Germline V gene lookup returns CDR1 MNHEY and CDR2 SVGAGI. V was clipped by 2 bases and J by 4 bases; unmatched bases: 8. The CDR3 is made up of 15 amino acids. The CDR3 bases are TGTGCCAGCAGTTACGGGGGACAGAGCCATTACGAGCAGTACTTC. Translation: CASSYGGQSHYEQYF.